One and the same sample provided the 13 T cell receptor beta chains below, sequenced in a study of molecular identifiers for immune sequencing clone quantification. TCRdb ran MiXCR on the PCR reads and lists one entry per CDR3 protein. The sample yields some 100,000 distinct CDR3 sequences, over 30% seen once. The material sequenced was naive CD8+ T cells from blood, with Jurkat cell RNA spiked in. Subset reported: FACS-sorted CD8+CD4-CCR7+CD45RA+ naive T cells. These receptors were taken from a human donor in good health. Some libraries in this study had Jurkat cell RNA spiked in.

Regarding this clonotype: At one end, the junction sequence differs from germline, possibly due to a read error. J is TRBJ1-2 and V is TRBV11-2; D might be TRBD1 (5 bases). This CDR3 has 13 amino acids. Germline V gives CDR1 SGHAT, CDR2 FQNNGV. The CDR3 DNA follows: TGTACCAGCAGCTTAGGCAGGGACTATGGCTACACCTTC. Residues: CTSSLGRDYGYTF.

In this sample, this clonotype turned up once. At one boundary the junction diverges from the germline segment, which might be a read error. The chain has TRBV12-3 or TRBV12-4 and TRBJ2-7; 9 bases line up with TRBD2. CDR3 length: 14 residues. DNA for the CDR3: TGTGCCAGCAGTTTAGCGGCGGGGGGGGACGAGCAGTGCTTC. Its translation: CASSLAAGGDEQCF.

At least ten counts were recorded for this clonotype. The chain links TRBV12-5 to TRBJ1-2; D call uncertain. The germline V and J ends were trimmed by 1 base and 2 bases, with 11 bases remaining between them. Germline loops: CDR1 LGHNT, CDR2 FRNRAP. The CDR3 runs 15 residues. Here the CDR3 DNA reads TGTGCTAGTGGTTTGGCCGGACGCCGCAACTATGGCTACACCTTC. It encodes CASGLAGRRNYGYTF.

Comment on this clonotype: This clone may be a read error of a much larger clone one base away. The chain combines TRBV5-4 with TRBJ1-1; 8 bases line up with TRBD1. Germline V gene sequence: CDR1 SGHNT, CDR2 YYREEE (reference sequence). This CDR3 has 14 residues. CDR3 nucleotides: TGTGCCAGCAGCTCGTGGACAGGGAACGCTGAAGCTTTCTTT. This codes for CASSSWTGNAEAFF.

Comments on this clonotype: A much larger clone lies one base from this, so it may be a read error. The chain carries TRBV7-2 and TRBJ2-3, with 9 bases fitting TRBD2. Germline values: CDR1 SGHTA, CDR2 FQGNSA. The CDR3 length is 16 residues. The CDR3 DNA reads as TGTGCCAGCAGCTTAGACGGGCGGGAGGGCACAGATACGCGGTATTTT. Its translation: CASSLDGREGTDTRYF.

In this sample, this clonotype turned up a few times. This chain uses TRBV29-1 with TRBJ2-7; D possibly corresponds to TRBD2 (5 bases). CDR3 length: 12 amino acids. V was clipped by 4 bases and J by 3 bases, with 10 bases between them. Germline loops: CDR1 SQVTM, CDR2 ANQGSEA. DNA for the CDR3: TGCAGCGTTGCTTCGGGATTCTACGAGCAGTACTTC. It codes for CSVASGFYEQYF.

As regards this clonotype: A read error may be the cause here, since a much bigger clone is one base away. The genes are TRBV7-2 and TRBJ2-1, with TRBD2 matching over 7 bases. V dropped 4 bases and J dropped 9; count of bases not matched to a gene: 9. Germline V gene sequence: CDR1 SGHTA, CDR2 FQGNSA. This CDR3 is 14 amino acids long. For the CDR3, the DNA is TGTGCCAGCAGCTACTTCCATTCGGGGGGTGAGCAGTTCTTC. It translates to CASSYFHSGGEQFF. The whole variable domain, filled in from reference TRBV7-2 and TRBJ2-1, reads GAGVSQSPSNKVTEKGKDVELRCDPISGHTALYWYRQSLGQGLEFLIYFQGNSAPDKSGLPSDRFSAERTGGSVSTLTIQRTQQEDSAVYLCASSYFHSGGEQFFGPGTRLTVL.

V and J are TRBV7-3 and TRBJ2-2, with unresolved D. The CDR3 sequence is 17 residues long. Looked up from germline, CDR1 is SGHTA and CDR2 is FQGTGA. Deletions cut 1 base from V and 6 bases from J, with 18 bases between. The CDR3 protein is CASSLIANIPQAGELFF. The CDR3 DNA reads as TGTGCCAGCAGCTTAATTGCGAATATACCCCAGGCCGGGGAGCTGTTTTTT.

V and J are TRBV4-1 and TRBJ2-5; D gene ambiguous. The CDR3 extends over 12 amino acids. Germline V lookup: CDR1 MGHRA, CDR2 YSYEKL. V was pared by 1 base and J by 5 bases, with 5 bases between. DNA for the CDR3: TGCGCCAGCAGCCAAGGGGTGGAGACCCAGTACTTC. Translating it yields CASSQGVETQYF.

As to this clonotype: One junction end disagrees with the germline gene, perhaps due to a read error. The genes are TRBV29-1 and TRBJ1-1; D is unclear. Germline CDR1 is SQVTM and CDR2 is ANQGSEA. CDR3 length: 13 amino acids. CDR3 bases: TGCAGCGTTCTAGGCACCCTGAACACTGCAGCTTTCTTT. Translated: CSVLGTLNTAAFF.

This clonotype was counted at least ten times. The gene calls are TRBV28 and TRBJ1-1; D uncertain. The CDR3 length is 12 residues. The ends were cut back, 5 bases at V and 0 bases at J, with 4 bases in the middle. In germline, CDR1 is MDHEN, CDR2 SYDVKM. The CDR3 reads CASSPLNTEAFF. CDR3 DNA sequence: TGTGCCAGCAGTCCTCTGAACACTGAAGCTTTCTTT.

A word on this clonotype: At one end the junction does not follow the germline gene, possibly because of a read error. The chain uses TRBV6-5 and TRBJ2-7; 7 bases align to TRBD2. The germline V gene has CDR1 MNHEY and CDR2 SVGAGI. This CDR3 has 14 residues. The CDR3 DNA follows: TGTGCCAGCAGTTATGCGGGAGCGGCTAACGAGCATTACTTC. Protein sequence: CASSYAGAANEHYF.

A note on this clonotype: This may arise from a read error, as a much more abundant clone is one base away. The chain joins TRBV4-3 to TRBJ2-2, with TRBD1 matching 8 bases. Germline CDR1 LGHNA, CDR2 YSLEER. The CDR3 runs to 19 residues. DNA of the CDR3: TGCGCCGGCAGCCAACCCACTGACAGGACAGGGTTTGACACCGGGGAGCTGTTTTTT. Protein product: CAGSQPTDRTGFDTGELFF.